The 10 T cell receptor beta chains below all came from one sample that was sequenced in a study of cytomegalovirus exposure and HLA in healthy donors (dated 2017 in TCRdb). Library creation used the immunoSEQ multiplex PCR assay. What TCRdb holds here is the immuneACCESS table cut down to in-frame rearrangements. Part of the clones is not present; checked against another copy, under half of the missing clones reflect an unresolved V gene, and the others are unexplained. The table for this sample lists over 200,000 clones; approximately 86% of them were counted only once. The ten largest make up around 3% of the sample. The sequenced sample was PBMCs. These receptors were taken from a woman between 18 and 29 years old in good health and CMV-seronegative.

The rearrangement uses TRBV21-1 and TRBJ2-7; TRBD1, the D gene given by the table, was not confirmed from the DNA. TRBV21-1 is listed as a pseudogene. This CDR3 spans 14 amino acids. CDR3 loop: CASSHGFAGTDQYF. In nucleotides, the CDR3 is TGTGCCAGCAGCCACGGATTCGCTGGGACAGACCAGTACTTC.

The chain recombines TRBV18 with TRBJ2-1; possibly TRBD2 for D (6 bases). The V end lost 0 bases, the J end lost 8 bases, and 11 bases lay between the germline ends. The CDR3 contains 14 residues. The V gene's germline CDR1 is KGHSH and CDR2 LQKENI. CDR3 sequence reads: CASSPPGGYDEQFF. The DNA of the CDR3 is TGTGCCAGCTCACCACCCGGAGGGTACGATGAGCAGTTCTTC.

This chain links TRBV4-2 with TRBJ2-1; perhaps TRBD1 as D (5 bases). Germline-derived CDR1 and CDR2 are LGHNA and YNFKEQ. The length of the CDR3 is 15 residues. V shed 1 base and J shed 5 bases, with 12 bases lying between them. CDR3 sequence reads: CASSQAGIGDNEQFF. In DNA, the CDR3 is TGTGCCAGCAGCCAAGCAGGGATTGGAGACAATGAGCAGTTCTTC.

The chain is built from TRBV6-1 and TRBJ2-7, with TRBD2 as a possible D gene (6 bases). Trimming left V 10 bases short and J 1 base short, with 14 bases between. There are 13 residues in the CDR3. Germline CDR1 reads MNHNS; CDR2 reads SASEGT. DNA for the CDR3: TGTGCCACCAACCTAGCGAGTTCCTACGAGCAGTACTTC. Protein sequence: CATNLASSYEQYF.

The J gene is TRBJ2-1, the V gene TRBV28, with a weak D call TRBD1 (5 bases). The V end lost 4 bases, the J end lost 5 bases, and 6 bases lay between the germline ends. Per the germline V gene, CDR1 is MDHEN and CDR2 is SYDVKM. The CDR3 sequence is 12 residues long. CDR3 sequence reads: CASSWTNNEQFF. The CDR3 DNA reads TGTGCCAGCAGTTGGACAAACAATGAGCAGTTCTTC.

This chain uses TRBV28 with TRBJ2-3, with 11 bases fitting TRBD2. Germline assignment: CDR1 MDHEN and CDR2 SYDVKM. V shed 4 bases and J 4 bases; nucleotides not matched to a gene: 13. This CDR3 spans 18 amino acids. The CDR3 DNA reads TGTGCCAGCAGTTCTCCTAGACTAGCGGGATATGCAGCAGATACGCAGTATTTT. This encodes CASSSPRLAGYAADTQYF.

This chain connects TRBV10-3 to TRBJ2-7, with 10 nucleotides matching TRBD1. J lost 2 bases, V lost 8 bases, and 9 bases had no gene match. The length of the CDR3 is 15 residues. CDR1 is ENHRY and CDR2 is SYGVKD in the germline V gene. The CDR3 sequence is CAIRGGTGDPYEQYF. CDR3 DNA: TGTGCCATCCGGGGCGGGACAGGGGATCCCTACGAGCAGTACTTC.

The V gene is TRBV7-9, the J gene TRBJ2-3, with TRBD1 identical over 8 bases. V dropped 6 bases and J dropped 3; count of bases not matched to a gene: 8. Germline CDR1 reads SEHNR; CDR2 reads FQNEAQ (reference sequence). This CDR3 has 15 residues. The CDR3 bases are TGTGCCAGCAGTTTAACCAGGGGGCCGACAGATACGCAGTATTTT. Its translation: CASSLTRGPTDTQYF.

The rearrangement links TRBV19 to TRBJ2-7, with TRBD1 identical over 8 bases. This CDR3 has 15 residues. Germline V CDR1 and CDR2: LNHDA, SQIVND (reference sequence). The V segment lost 4 bases and the J segment 2 bases; nucleotides outside the gene matches: 7. CDR3: CASSNRGDRPYEQYF. The CDR3 region has the DNA TGTGCCAGTAGTAATCGAGGGGACAGGCCCTACGAGCAGTACTTC.

The gene calls are TRBV4-1 and TRBJ2-1; D perhaps matches TRBD2 (6 bases). V lost 1 base to trimming and J lost 7 bases, with 14 bases between them. The CDR3 sequence is 15 residues long. Germline V lookup: CDR1 MGHRA, CDR2 YSYEKL. CDR3 coding DNA: TGCGCCAGCAGCCAAGGTCTACTAGGAGGGAATGAGCAGTTCTTC. Its translation is CASSQGLLGGNEQFF.